This T cell receptor beta chain was sequenced during a study of patients and donors after allogeneic stem cell transplantation. TCRdb reanalysed the RT-PCR reads using MiXCR and keeps one entry per CDR3 protein. The table lists 200,000 to 250,000 distinct CDR3 sequences, about 14% of them singletons, with under 14% in the top ten. Deletions cut 2 bases from V and 0 bases from J, with 12 bases between. The CDR3 is made up of 17 amino acids. The germline V gene encodes CDR1 SGHRS and CDR2 YFSETQ. The clonotype comes from a human donor who was either an allogeneic HSCT recipient or a stem cell or donor lymphocyte infusion donor (not recorded which). It is not recorded whose cells these are; they may come from a transplant donor. J is TRBJ2-6 and V is TRBV5-1; D is undetermined. Sequenced: blood, either unsorted or a sorted T cell fraction (not recorded which). CDR3 residues: CASSFGPMTSGANVLTF. The CDR3 bases are TGCGCCAGCAGCTTCGGACCGATGACCTCTGGGGCCAACGTCCTGACTTTC.